The 30 T cell receptor beta chains in this list originate from one sample, sequenced in a study of regulatory T cells in long-lasting Graves disease. Arm-PCR of CDR3 regions with iRepertoire HTBI primers generated TCR beta libraries. From the multiplex PCR reads, TCRdb called clonotypes with MiXCR, one entry per CDR3 protein. The data hold about 460,000 distinct CDR3 sequences, with about 20% observed a single time. Time point given: persistent/refractory GD, antithyroid drugs over 5 years with positive TRAb. PBMCs were the source of the RNA used for TCR sequencing. The sample was peripheral blood mononuclear cells (PBMCs), taken when the disease was refractory, from a patient treated with antithyroid drugs. Receptors originate from a female donor with Graves disease.

This clonotype has only a few counts. The chain links TRBV13 to TRBJ2-7; 10 bases line up with TRBD1. Trimming removed 5 bases from V and 6 bases from J; junction bases left unmatched: 10. This CDR3 is built from 15 residues. In germline, CDR1 is PRHDT, CDR2 FYEKMQ (reference sequence). CDR3 nucleotides: TGTGCCAGCAGCCAACTCGGGACAGGGGTTGGCGAGCAGTACTTC. Its translation is CASSQLGTGVGEQYF.

This clonotype was counted at least ten times. The chain links TRBV5-6 to TRBJ1-2; D possibly corresponds to TRBD1 (6 bases). CDR1 is SGHDT and CDR2 is YYEEEE in the germline V gene. The length of the CDR3 is 15 residues. Deletions cut 6 bases from V and 4 bases from J, with 19 bases between. CDR3 nucleotide sequence: TGTGCCAGCACCTCCGGGACATCGGTCCTCTATGGCTACACCTTC. This translates into CASTSGTSVLYGYTF. Full variable domain (missing parts from reference TRBV5-6 and TRBJ1-2): DAGVTQSPTHLIKTRGQQVTLRCSPKSGHDTVSWYQQALGQGPQFIFQYYEEEERQRGNFPDRFSGHQFPNYSSELNVNALLLGDSALYLCASTSGTSVLYGYTFGSGTRLTVV.

This sequence joins TRBV20-1 and TRBJ2-7; 7 bases map to TRBD1. The CDR3 totals 15 residues. With 3 bases clipped from V and 2 bases from J, the junction kept 10 bases outside the gene matches. Germline-derived CDR1 and CDR2 are DFQATT and SNEGSKA (reference sequence). CDR3 DNA sequence: TGCAGTGCTAGCCTCTCCGACAGGGTCACCTACGAGCAGTACTTC. Translation: CSASLSDRVTYEQYF.

Remarks on this clonotype: The junction departs from the called germline gene at one end, perhaps through a read error. The chain employs TRBV7-7 and TRBJ1-1; 10 bases match TRBD1. Germline CDR1 and CDR2: SSHAT and FNYEAQ (reference sequence). The CDR3 contains 14 residues. In DNA, the CDR3 is TGTGCTAGCAGCGCCCGGACAGGGGGTACTGAAGCTTTCTTT. Translating it yields CASSARTGGTEAFF.

This clonotype was seen many times. The chain has TRBV12-3 or TRBV12-4 and TRBJ2-7; the match to TRBD1 covers 7 bases. The CDR3 covers 15 residues. J gave up 0 bases and V 5 bases, and 7 bases lay outside the gene matches. This CDR3 reads CASSRQGRHSYEQYF. The CDR3 region has the DNA TGTGCCAGCAGTCGACAGGGAAGGCACTCCTACGAGCAGTACTTC.

The rearrangement links TRBV27 to TRBJ1-6; TRBD1 matches 8 bases. The J segment lost 10 bases and the V segment lost 6 bases, leaving 14 bases of the junction unmatched. The CDR3 has 16 residues. Germline V CDR1 and CDR2: MNHEY, SMNVEV (reference sequence). CDR3 sequence reads: CASSLPQGARGSPLHF. The CDR3 coding sequence is TGTGCCAGCAGCCTACCTCAGGGGGCGCGGGGGTCACCCCTCCACTTT.

This clonotype was detected many times. V and J are TRBV6-5 and TRBJ1-1; perhaps TRBD1 as D (5 bases). Trimming removed 2 bases from V and 1 base from J, with 8 bases in between. The CDR3 extends over 14 amino acids. The germline V gene encodes CDR1 MNHEY and CDR2 SVGAGI. CDR3 region: CASSYAQGNTEAFF. CDR3 DNA: TGTGCCAGCAGTTACGCGCAGGGGAACACTGAAGCTTTCTTT.

This rearrangement joins TRBV19 to TRBJ1-1, with D possibly matching TRBD1 (6 bases). Germline loops: CDR1 LNHDA, CDR2 SQIVND (reference sequence). Trimming cost V 2 bases and J 5 bases, with 15 bases left between them. The length of the CDR3 is 15 residues. The CDR3 reads CASSILPGAGTEAFF. The DNA for the CDR3 is TGTGCCAGTAGTATACTGCCAGGGGCTGGGACTGAAGCTTTCTTT.

The DNA of the CDR3 is TGTGCCAGCTCACCCTCGTCGGGGGCGGCTGAAGCTTTCTTT. Protein: CASSPSSGAAEAFF. The rearrangement links TRBV18 to TRBJ1-1, with D possibly matching TRBD1 (6 bases). The germline CDR1 and CDR2 sequences are KGHSH and LQKENI. The length of the CDR3 is 14 residues. V gave up 3 bases and J gave up 6 bases, with 14 bases separating them.

This clonotype was found many times. The chain links TRBV20-1 to TRBJ2-1; D is undetermined. V lost 4 bases to trimming and J lost 10 bases, with 14 bases between them. The CDR3 runs 12 residues. Germline CDR1 reads DFQATT; CDR2 reads SNEGSKA (reference sequence). CDR3 amino acids: CSANPNLGEQFF. In nucleotides, the CDR3 is TGCAGTGCTAACCCAAACCTAGGAGAGCAGTTCTTC.

This chain joins TRBV19 and TRBJ1-6; a weak D match, TRBD1 (5 bases). Germline values: CDR1 LNHDA, CDR2 SQIVND (reference sequence). This CDR3 has 14 residues. The germline V and J ends were trimmed by 8 bases and 7 bases, with 15 bases remaining between them. The CDR3 region has the DNA TGTGCCAGTGCCAAGGGGCGGTCAAATTCACCCCTCCACTTT. Translation: CASAKGRSNSPLHF.

This clonotype turned up a few times. The chain couples TRBV14 to TRBJ2-4; D ambiguous. With 6 bases removed from V and 3 bases from J, the gap between germline ends came to 12 bases. The germline gives CDR1 SGHDN, CDR2 FVKESK. The CDR3 consists of 14 residues. CDR3 sequence reads: CASSTFRSKNIQYF. The CDR3 nucleotides are TGTGCCAGCAGTACGTTCCGTAGCAAAAACATTCAGTACTTC.

This chain links TRBV5-4 with TRBJ2-7; 11 nucleotides agree with TRBD2. The CDR3 spans 15 residues. J was trimmed by 2 bases and V by 1 base; bases with no gene match: 2. Germline V CDR1 and CDR2: SGHNT, YYREEE (reference sequence). The CDR3, as DNA: TGTGCCAGCAGCTTGAGTAGCGGGGGGGCCTACGAGCAGTACTTC. Translation: CASSLSSGGAYEQYF.

Remarks on this clonotype: A read error may produce the germline difference seen at one junction end. This rearrangement joins TRBV7-2 to TRBJ1-1; possible D gene TRBD1, 5 bases. Germline V gene lookup returns CDR1 SGHTA and CDR2 FQGNSA. This CDR3 is built from 11 residues. In DNA form, the CDR3 reads TGTGCCGGCAGCTTGGGGGGTGAAGCTTTCTTT. Translating gives CAGSLGGEAFF. Full variable domain (remainder filled in from reference TRBV7-2 and TRBJ1-1): GAGVSQSPSNKVTEKGKDVELRCDPISGHTALYWYRQSLGQGLEFLIYFQGNSAPDKSGLPSDRFSAERTGGSVSTLTIQRTQQEDSAVYLCAGSLGGEAFFGQGTRLTVV.

This clonotype was seen at least ten times. The chain carries TRBV5-1 and TRBJ1-6; a possible D gene is TRBD1 (6 bases). Germline lookup yields CDR1 SGHRS and CDR2 YFSETQ. Trimming left V 0 bases short and J 7 bases short, with 8 bases between. CDR3 length: 14 residues. The CDR3 is CASSLDGTNSPLHF. DNA of the CDR3: TGCGCCAGCAGCTTGGACGGGACAAATTCACCCCTCCACTTT.

This clonotype was detected only a few times. The chain combines TRBV7-9 with TRBJ1-4, with TRBD1 identical over 9 bases. The CDR3 extends over 14 amino acids. CDR1 and CDR2 (germline): SEHNR, FQNEAQ (reference sequence). With V trimmed by 0 bases and J by 10 bases, 3 bases remained unmatched. Written as DNA, the CDR3 is TGTGCCAGCAGCTTAGCGGGACAGGGCTCAAAACTGTTTTTT. This encodes CASSLAGQGSKLFF.

The sample holds a few counts of this clonotype. The genes are TRBV11-1 and TRBJ2-7, with D perhaps TRBD2 (6 bases). V lost 4 bases to trimming and J lost 5 bases, with 18 bases between them. Germline V CDR1 and CDR2: SGHAT, FQDESV (reference sequence). The CDR3 spans 15 residues. For the CDR3, the DNA is TGTGCCAGCAGCTCCCGGGACTCCAATGTCCACGAGCAGTACTTC. This gives the protein CASSSRDSNVHEQYF. The full variable domain, with the rest looked up from reference TRBV11-1 and TRBJ2-7, is EAEVAQSPRYKITEKSQAVAFWCDPISGHATLYWYRQILGQGPELLVQFQDESVVDDSQLPKDRFSAERLKGVDSTLKIQPAELGDSAMYLCASSSRDSNVHEQYFGPGTRLTVT.

This chain connects TRBV29-1 to TRBJ2-1; 7 bases match TRBD1. The germline V gene encodes CDR1 SQVTM and CDR2 ANQGSEA. With V trimmed by 4 bases and J by 4 bases, 7 bases remained unmatched. This CDR3 has 14 amino acids. The chain's CDR3 is CSVARTGGYNEQFF. CDR3 DNA: TGCAGCGTTGCACGGACAGGCGGTTACAATGAGCAGTTCTTC.

This clonotype was seen many times. The chain has TRBV11-2 and TRBJ2-7; D is undetermined. V was cut by 4 bases and J by 2 bases, with 9 bases left in between. Germline loops: CDR1 SGHAT, CDR2 FQNNGV. The CDR3 length is 13 residues. The DNA for the CDR3 is TGTGCCAGCAGCTCCCCCTCTACCTACGAGCAGTACTTC. Translated, it gives CASSSPSTYEQYF.

This chain connects TRBV12-5 to TRBJ2-6; TRBD1 aligns across 7 bases. Losses at the gene ends were 1 base for V and 3 bases for J; bases not matched to a gene: 12. Germline V gene sequence: CDR1 LGHNT, CDR2 FRNRAP. The CDR3 contains 19 residues. CDR3 sequence reads: CASGLAPGQVLIGANVLTF. CDR3 DNA sequence: TGTGCTAGTGGTTTGGCCCCCGGACAGGTCTTAATTGGGGCCAACGTCCTGACTTTC. The entire variable domain, with the rest obtained from reference TRBV12-5 and TRBJ2-6, is as follows: DARVTQTPRHKVTEMGQEVTMRCQPILGHNTVFWYRQTMMQGLELLAYFRNRAPLDDSGMPKDRFSAEMPDATLATLKIQPSEPRDSAVYFCASGLAPGQVLIGANVLTFGAGSRLTVL.

This clonotype was picked up many times. V is TRBV6-2 or TRBV6-3 and J is TRBJ1-2; D might be TRBD1 (6 bases). V was cut by 5 bases and J by 6 bases, with 16 bases left in between. The V gene's germline CDR1 is MNHEY and CDR2 SVGEGT. This CDR3 region has 14 residues. The CDR3 reads CASSPGTKRDGYTF. The CDR3 bases are TGTGCCAGCAGTCCCGGGACAAAACGGGATGGCTACACCTTC.

Many counts were recorded for this clonotype. The chain employs TRBV6-2 or TRBV6-3 and TRBJ1-5; D is unresolved. Germline CDR1 and CDR2: MNHEY and SVGEGT. The CDR3 runs to 12 residues. Trimming shortened V by 7 bases and J by 6 bases, and 10 bases separated the two germline ends. CDR3 coding DNA: TGTGCCAGCACCGCACGTGGTCAGCCCCAGCATTTT. This codes for CASTARGQPQHF.

This clonotype has at least ten counts. The rearrangement uses TRBV2 and TRBJ2-7; 9 bases agree with TRBD1. The CDR3 extends over 14 amino acids. V shed 6 bases and J 3 bases; nucleotides not matched to a gene: 6. The germline gives CDR1 SNHLY, CDR2 FYNNEI. This CDR3 reads CASRRDRESYEQYF. CDR3 bases: TGTGCCAGCAGGAGGGACAGGGAGAGCTACGAGCAGTACTTC.

For this clonotype: This sequence may be a read error, since a much larger clone differs from it by one base. V usage is TRBV28 and J usage is TRBJ1-2; D is uncertain. The CDR3 loop spans 15 amino acids. Germline CDR1 reads MDHEN; CDR2 reads SYDVKM. This CDR3 reads CASSLLVGSSYGHTF. In DNA form, the CDR3 reads TGTGCCAGCAGTTTATTGGTCGGCAGCTCCTATGGCCACACCTTC.

This clonotype was observed many times. The V and J genes are TRBV20-1 and TRBJ2-7; the match to TRBD2 covers 11 bases. CDR1 and CDR2 from the germline V gene are DFQATT and SNEGSKA (reference sequence). The CDR3 totals 15 residues. Unmatched junction bases numbered 4, after V lost 3 bases and J lost 0 bases. DNA for the CDR3: TGCAGTGCTAGCCTTACTAGCGGGAGCTCCTACGAGCAGTACTTC. It yields the protein CSASLTSGSSYEQYF.

In its sample, this clonotype was seen many times. The gene calls are TRBV7-2 and TRBJ2-5; 9 positions agree with TRBD1. CDR3 length: 17 residues. CDR1 is SGHTA and CDR2 is FQGNSA in the germline V gene. Unmatched junction bases numbered 14, after V lost 5 bases and J lost 4 bases. The CDR3 here is CASSPIYSGQGGETQYF. As DNA, the CDR3 is TGTGCCAGCAGCCCCATCTATTCGGGACAGGGAGGAGAGACCCAGTACTTC.

In this sample, this clonotype turned up a few times. This chain links TRBV4-1 with TRBJ1-4; D gene unclear. Germline V gene lookup returns CDR1 MGHRA and CDR2 YSYEKL. The ends were cut back, 0 bases at V and 10 bases at J, with 12 bases in the middle. The CDR3 is made up of 14 amino acids. CDR3 nucleotide sequence: TGCGCCAGCAGCCAAGAAGGAGGAGGCGGAAAACTGTTTTTT. Encoded protein: CASSQEGGGGKLFF.

As concerns this clonotype: A far larger clone is just one base off, so this is likely a read error. The chain employs TRBV10-3 and TRBJ1-2; maybe TRBD1 (6 bases). Germline V gives CDR1 ENHRY, CDR2 SYGVKD. The CDR3 extends over 13 amino acids. Trimming stripped 3 bases from V and 8 bases from J, with 13 bases between. CDR3 protein: CAISDGGGGGYTF. Written as DNA, the CDR3 is TGTGCCATCAGTGACGGCGGGGGCGGAGGCTACACCTTC.

This clonotype was observed many times. J is TRBJ1-1 and V is TRBV7-8, with TRBD1 as a possible D gene (6 bases). CDR3 length: 13 amino acids. V was shortened by 5 bases and J by 11 bases, with 18 bases between the two germline ends. Germline V lookup: CDR1 SGHVS, CDR2 FQNEAQ. DNA of the CDR3: TGTGCCAGCAGCCCAAACAGGGTAGCCGCCGCTTTCTTT. Amino acids: CASSPNRVAAAFF.

The chain is built from TRBV7-9 and TRBJ2-1, with 8 nucleotides matching TRBD2. Germline CDR1 is SEHNR and CDR2 is FQNEAQ (reference sequence). V gave up 5 bases and J gave up 4 bases; unmatched junction bases: 7. The CDR3 is 15 amino acids. The CDR3 coding sequence is TGTGCCAGCAGCCCCCAAACTAGCGGTTACAATGAGCAGTTCTTC. Translation: CASSPQTSGYNEQFF.